Here is one T cell receptor beta chain with its context. Its antigen remains unidentified. This specimen comes from a study of OX40 agonist ivuxolimab in advanced cancers. Study results and caveats: Averaging showed that CD8+ T cells had more expanded clones than CD4+ did. The antigen specificity of the peripheral T cells (those that were expanded) was not determined.

The CDR3 length is 17 residues. V lost 4 bases and J lost 1, with 17 bases in between. CDR1 is LNHNV and CDR2 is YYDKDF in the germline V gene (reference sequence). Repertoires were generated with immunoSEQ multiplex PCR, while TCRdb's copy carries only in-frame clones and drops some. This table holds over 70,000 clones, 89% found once. The sequences come from CD4+ or CD8+ T cells sorted from blood, collected in a trial of the OX40 agonist ivuxolimab. V gene TRBV15 combines with J gene TRBJ2-1, with D perhaps assigned TRBD1 or TRBD2 (5 bases each). This sequence originates from an adult with an advanced solid tumor such as melanoma, head and neck, liver or kidney cancer. CDR3 nucleotide sequence: TGTGCCACCAGCACCGGGATGGGGGACCGGTCCTACAATGAGCAGTTCTTC. This gives the protein CATSTGMGDRSYNEQFF.